This TCR beta chain is drawn from a study of shared clonotypes between healthy human individuals. Findings and limits, study-wide: Researchers found naive subsets generally carried larger estimated richness than memory subsets.

In the case of this clone: Its specificity is unknown.

V lost 6 bases and J 5 bases, leaving 16 bases between the germline ends. CDR3 length: 14 residues. CDR1 is KGHSH and CDR2 is LQKENI in the germline V gene. Some clones are missing from TCRdb's copy, which holds only in-frame ones; the method was immunoSEQ multiplex PCR. The table lists more than 500,000 clones, more than 95% of them singletons. The TCR originated in a woman aged 25 to 39 in good health. Sequencing was done on a sample of naive CD4+ T cells sorted from blood. As to subset: CD45RA+ positively selected. This sequence joins TRBV18 and TRBJ1-2, with D possibly matching TRBD1 (6 bases). The CDR3 loop is CASSRGMGAYGYTF. The CDR3 DNA reads TGTGCCAGCTCGCGCGGGATGGGGGCTTATGGCTACACCTTC. Full variable domain (remainder filled in from reference TRBV18 and TRBJ1-2): NAGVMQNPRHLVRRRGQEARLRCSPMKGHSHVYWYRQLPEEGLKFMVYLQKENIIDESGMPKERFSAEFPKEGPSILRIQQVVRGDSAAYFCASSRGMGAYGYTFGSGTRLTVV.